This T cell receptor beta chain was sequenced for a study of vaccination and CD4 T cells after COVID-19. Study-wide background: Stimulation used overlapping spike peptides from SARS-CoV-2, HCoV-NL63, HCoV-OC43 and HCoV-229E.

Sequencing of DNA taken from cultured CD4+ T cells relied on the Oncomine TCR Beta short-read assay. Researchers extracted genomic DNA from CD4+ T cells that had been cultured. TCRdb independently ran MiXCR on the PCR reads; one entry per CDR3 protein. The data hold about 15,000 distinct CDR3 sequences, with less than 80% observed a single time. Concerning this clonotype: The antigen remains undetermined.

Treatment of the sample: approximately nine-day PBMC culture with coronavirus spike peptide pools or control peptides (ViraFEST assay). ViraFEST used peptide pools to expand antigen-specific T cells, then sequenced TCRs. A half-volume replacement of the medium with fresh IL-2 medium was performed on days 3 and 7. The length of the CDR3 is 14 residues. Germline V CDR1 and CDR2: WNHNN, SYGVQD (reference sequence). Trimming took off 8 bases at V and 0 bases at J, with 13 bases between the two ends. This clonotype originated in a human donor who had recovered from COVID-19. Sequenced sample: CD4+ T cells from blood, cultured in vitro. The genes are TRBV10-1 and TRBJ2-5; D assignment may be TRBD1 or TRBD2 (5 bases each). The CDR3 loop reads CASAGAAYQETQYF. CDR3 DNA: TGCGCCAGCGCCGGGGCAGCTTACCAAGAGACCCAGTACTTC.